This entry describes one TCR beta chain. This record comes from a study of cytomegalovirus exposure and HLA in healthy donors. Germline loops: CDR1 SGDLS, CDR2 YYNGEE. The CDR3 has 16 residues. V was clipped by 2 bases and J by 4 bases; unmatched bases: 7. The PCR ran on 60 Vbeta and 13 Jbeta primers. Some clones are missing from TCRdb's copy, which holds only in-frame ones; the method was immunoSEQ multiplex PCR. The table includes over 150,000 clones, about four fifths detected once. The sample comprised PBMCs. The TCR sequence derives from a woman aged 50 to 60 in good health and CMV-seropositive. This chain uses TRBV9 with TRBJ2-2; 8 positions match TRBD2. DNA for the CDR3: TGTGCCAGCAGCGTGGGCGGGGGGCCTTTCACCGGGGAGCTGTTTTTT. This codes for CASSVGGGPFTGELFF.